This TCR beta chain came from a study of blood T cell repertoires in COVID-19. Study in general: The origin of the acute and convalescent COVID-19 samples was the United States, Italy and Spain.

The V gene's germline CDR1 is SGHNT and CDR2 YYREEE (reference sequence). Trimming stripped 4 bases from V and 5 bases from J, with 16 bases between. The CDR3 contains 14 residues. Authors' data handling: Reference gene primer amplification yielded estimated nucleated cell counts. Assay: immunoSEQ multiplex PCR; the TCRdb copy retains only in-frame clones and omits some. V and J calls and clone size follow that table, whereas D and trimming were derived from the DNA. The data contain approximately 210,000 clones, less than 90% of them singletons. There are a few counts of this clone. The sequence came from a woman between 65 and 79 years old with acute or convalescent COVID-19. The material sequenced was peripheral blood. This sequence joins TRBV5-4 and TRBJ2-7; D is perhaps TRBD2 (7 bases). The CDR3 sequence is CASSPGGRDHEQYF. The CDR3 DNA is TGTGCCAGCAGCCCGGGGGGCAGGGACCACGAGCAGTACTTC.